Shown below are 19 T cell receptor beta chains from a single sample sequenced in a study of control samples from healthy donors and cancer patients (dated by TCRdb to 2019 to 2021). Preparation of the library involved the immunoSEQ multiplex PCR assay. TCRdb re-hosts the immuneACCESS table, in-frame sequences only. Its copies lack some clones; in the studies checked, an unresolved V gene accounts for under half of them, and the cause for the rest is not known. Recorded for this sample are over 65,000 clones; roughly 91% of them occurred a single time. The ten top clones hold about 9.5% of the sample. Sequencing was done on a sample of PBMCs. Source of these receptors: a woman aged 45-59 years with colorectal cancer.

The rearrangement uses TRBV6-2 or TRBV6-3 and TRBJ1-1; 8 nucleotides match TRBD1. CDR1 and CDR2 from the germline V gene are MNHEY and SVGEGT. V lost 5 bases to trimming and J lost 6 bases; unmatched junction nucleotides: 8. This CDR3 spans 14 amino acids. CDR3 sequence reads: CASSEQGASAEAFF. The CDR3 DNA follows: TGTGCCAGCAGTGAGCAGGGGGCCAGCGCTGAAGCTTTCTTT.

V is TRBV11-3 and J is TRBJ1-1; D not certain. Germline loops: CDR1 SGHNT, CDR2 YENEEA. Trimming took 4 bases from V and 1 from J, leaving 10 bases between them. The CDR3 is 14 amino acids. In DNA form, the CDR3 reads TGTGCCAGCAGCTCGGACGGTCGGAACACTGAAGCTTTCTTT. Its protein product is CASSSDGRNTEAFF.

The chain combines TRBV7-9 with TRBJ1-2; TRBD1 matches 10 bases. With 0 bases clipped from V and 7 bases from J, the junction kept 5 bases outside the gene matches. The CDR3 sequence is 15 residues long. The germline V gene encodes CDR1 SEHNR and CDR2 FQNEAQ (reference sequence). This CDR3 is CASSLAGTGASGYTF. The DNA of the CDR3 is TGTGCCAGCAGCTTAGCCGGGACAGGGGCTTCTGGCTACACCTTC.

This chain connects TRBV7-9 to TRBJ2-4, with 10 nucleotides matching TRBD2. Unmatched junction bases numbered 8, after V lost 6 bases and J lost 3 bases. CDR1 is SEHNR and CDR2 is FQNEAQ in the germline V gene (reference sequence). This CDR3 is 16 amino acids long. Written as DNA, the CDR3 is TGTGCCAGCAGTTCAACTAGCGGGGAGCACAAAAACATTCAGTACTTC. This translates into CASSSTSGEHKNIQYF.

In regard to this clone: The sample has other DNA sequences that encode this CDR3 too. V usage is TRBV4-3 and J usage is TRBJ1-5; D remains unclear. This CDR3 is built from 13 residues. Germline CDR1 and CDR2: LGHNA and YSLEER. The ends were cut back, 0 bases at V and 6 bases at J, with 6 bases in the middle. CDR3 nucleotide sequence: TGCGCCAGCAGCCAAGATCGGGGTCAGCCCCAGCATTTT. This translates into CASSQDRGQPQHF.

J is TRBJ1-1 and V is TRBV7-3; 10 positions match TRBD1. CDR3 length: 15 amino acids. With 6 bases clipped from V and 5 bases from J, the junction kept 9 bases outside the gene matches. Germline loops: CDR1 SGHTA, CDR2 FQGTGA. CDR3 amino acids: CASRPSGTGETEAFF. The CDR3 nucleotides read TGTGCCAGCAGACCCTCCGGGACAGGGGAAACTGAAGCTTTCTTT. Full variable domain (rest looked up from reference TRBV7-3 and TRBJ1-1): GAGVSQTPSNKVTEKGKYVELRCDPISGHTALYWYRQSLGQGPEFLIYFQGTGAADDSGLPNDRFFAVRPEGSVSTLKIQRTERGDSAVYLCASRPSGTGETEAFFGQGTRLTVV.

A single count supports this clone. The rearrangement links TRBV2 to TRBJ2-5; D is ambiguous. Germline loops: CDR1 SNHLY, CDR2 FYNNEI. This CDR3 has 13 residues. Trimming stripped 5 bases from V and 6 bases from J, with 13 bases between. The CDR3 is CASSPTLGQTQYF. The CDR3 coding sequence is TGTGCCAGCAGTCCGACCCTAGGGCAGACCCAGTACTTC.

The chain uses TRBV28 and TRBJ1-2, with TRBD1 matching over 7 bases. Germline CDR1 reads MDHEN; CDR2 reads SYDVKM. The CDR3 is made up of 16 amino acids. After removal of 3 bases from V and 4 bases from J, the junction contained 11 bases not matched to a gene. CDR3 sequence reads: CASSLGQGQDLYGYTF. CDR3 nucleotide sequence: TGTGCCAGCAGTTTGGGGCAAGGACAGGACCTCTATGGCTACACCTTC.

This clone is a singleton in its sample. The chain couples TRBV30 to TRBJ1-2, with D tentatively TRBD1 (5 bases). Trimming left V 1 base short and J 13 bases short, with 16 bases between. Germline loops: CDR1 GTSNPN, CDR2 SVGIG (reference sequence). This CDR3 contains 12 residues. The CDR3 DNA sequence: TGTGCCTGGAGTGGGGGGTGGGGAGCTACCACCTTC. It encodes CAWSGGWGATTF.

The chain recombines TRBV4-1 with TRBJ2-5; either TRBD1 or TRBD2 may supply D (5 bases each). CDR1 is MGHRA, CDR2 YSYEKL, per germline. This CDR3 comprises 13 residues. V gave up 1 base and J gave up 5 bases, with 8 bases separating them. The CDR3 coding sequence is TGCGCCAGCAGCCAAGGGTGGGGGGAGACCCAGTACTTC. Translation gives CASSQGWGETQYF.

The chain combines TRBV6-2 or TRBV6-3 with TRBJ1-1, with D possibly TRBD1 on 5 matching bases. The CDR3 totals 12 residues. V gave up 4 bases and J gave up 10 bases, with 13 bases separating them. The germline V gene has CDR1 MNHEY and CDR2 SVGEGT. The CDR3 sequence is CASSSLGRGAFF. The CDR3 DNA sequence: TGTGCCAGCAGTTCGCTGGGACGAGGAGCTTTCTTT.

V gene TRBV12-5 combines with J gene TRBJ2-1; 9 bases align to TRBD2. This CDR3 is 20 amino acids long. The ends lost 2 bases at V and 0 bases at J; junction bases unmatched: 14. From germline, CDR1 is LGHNT and CDR2 FRNRAP. Written as DNA, the CDR3 is TGTGCTAGTGGTTTGCATACCGAGCTAGCGGGGACCCGCTCCTACAATGAGCAGTTCTTC. Encoded protein: CASGLHTELAGTRSYNEQFF.

CDR3 loop: CASRDRALGELFF. The CDR3 DNA is TGTGCCAGCAGGGACAGGGCTTTGGGGGAGCTGTTTTTT. This chain connects TRBV6-5 to TRBJ2-2, with 8 bases that match TRBD1. The V and J ends lost 6 bases and 8 bases, in that order; junction bases with no gene match: 5. The CDR3 runs to 13 residues. Germline V gene sequence: CDR1 MNHEY, CDR2 SVGAGI.

V gene TRBV6-5 combines with J gene TRBJ1-5; D is unclear. The CDR3 sequence is 13 residues long. The germline CDR1 and CDR2 sequences are MNHEY and SVGAGI. Trimming removed 6 bases from V and 6 bases from J, with 12 bases in between. The DNA of the CDR3 is TGTGCCAGCAGCGATAGTTCTAGTCAGCCCCAGCATTTT. Translating it yields CASSDSSSQPQHF.

The V and J genes are TRBV12-3 or TRBV12-4 and TRBJ2-5; TRBD1 matches 7 bases. Losses at the gene ends were 5 bases for V and 5 bases for J; bases not matched to a gene: 5. The CDR3 sequence is 13 residues long. CDR3 in DNA: TGTGCCAGCAGTAGACAGGGAACGGAGACCCAGTACTTC. Translated: CASSRQGTETQYF.

This clone was observed a single time. The J gene is TRBJ2-7, the V gene TRBV7-8; the D is unclear. CDR1 and CDR2 from the germline V gene are SGHVS and FQNEAQ. CDR3 length equals 16 residues. V was trimmed by 1 base and J by 1 base, leaving 14 bases between them. The CDR3 DNA is TGTGCCAGCAGCTTAGGGCCGATTGGGTCTTCCTACGAGCAGTACGTC. Its translation: CASSLGPIGSSYEQYV.

The rearrangement joins TRBV20-1 to TRBJ1-4; D is ambiguous. V was pared by 2 bases and J by 7 bases, with 5 bases between. The germline V gene encodes CDR1 DFQATT and CDR2 SNEGSKA (reference sequence). This CDR3 has 11 residues. The CDR3: CSARNSEKLFF. The CDR3 DNA is TGCAGTGCTAGAAACAGTGAAAAACTGTTTTTT.

This rearrangement joins TRBV19 to TRBJ2-3; 8 bases fit TRBD2. The CDR3 covers 14 residues. Germline CDR1 is LNHDA and CDR2 is SQIVND (reference sequence). V gave up 1 base and J gave up 5 bases; unmatched junction bases: 2. CDR3 in amino acids: CASSIAGGQDTQYF. CDR3 bases: TGTGCCAGTAGTATAGCGGGGGGGCAAGATACGCAGTATTTT.

The chain uses TRBV5-6 and TRBJ2-3; D not resolved. Germline CDR1 is SGHDT and CDR2 is YYEEEE. The V gene lost 1 base and the J gene lost 0 bases, with 9 bases spanning the gap. The CDR3 totals 15 residues. The CDR3 DNA reads TGTGCCAGCAGCTTGTGGTCTACTAGCACAGATACGCAGTATTTT. Its protein is CASSLWSTSTDTQYF.